This T cell receptor (beta chain) was identified in a study of siplizumab effects on memory and regulatory T cells. Whole-study findings and limits: Poor capture below about 10^-5 frequency left most alloreactive clones unmapped to unstimulated subsets. An assignable naive or memory phenotype was lacking in roughly 75-95% of proliferating CD4+ or CD8+ clones. Naive T cells seemed more diverse than memory cells and seemed major alloresponse contributors.

Assays examined roughly 100,000 TCR templates per sample. Only in-frame clones appear in the TCRdb table, and some are missing; sequencing was by immunoSEQ multiplex PCR. The table has about 100,000 clones, 90% to 95% seen once. This clone occurred a few times. Its antigen remains unidentified. CDR1 and CDR2 (germline): WSHSY, SAAADI. The V gene end was trimmed by 6 bases and the J gene end by 5 bases; junction bases not matched to a gene: 4. The CDR3 has 14 residues. The TCR comes from a human donor in good health. Sequencing was performed on Tregs sorted from blood. The V gene is TRBV10-2, the J gene TRBJ2-1; TRBD2 matches at 10 bases. CDR3 protein: CASRTSGHNNEQFF. The CDR3 nucleotides are TGCGCCAGCAGGACTAGCGGGCATAACAATGAGCAGTTCTTC.